These 18 T cell receptor beta chains originate from one sample sequenced in a study of radiotherapy plus CTLA-4 blockade in lung cancer. The assay was immunoSEQ multiplex PCR, and TCRdb's table has in-frame clones only and misses some. Here the sample spans approximately 100,000 clones, 85% being singletons. Source: peripheral blood, taken from a patient treated with radiotherapy plus ipilimumab. All receptors derive from a human donor with non-small cell lung cancer that progressed on radiotherapy plus ipilimumab. Some clones in this sample may be carry-over from other donors' samples.

This chain uses TRBV2 with TRBJ1-1; D unclear. This CDR3 has 13 amino acids. Trimming removed 4 bases from V and 7 bases from J, with 13 bases in between. CDR1 SNHLY and CDR2 FYNNEI come from the germline V gene. The DNA for the CDR3 is TGTGCCAGCAGTGTAGACGAGAAATTTGAAGCTTTCTTT. Its protein product is CASSVDEKFEAFF.

The chain combines TRBV5-1 with TRBJ2-1; D gene unclear. The length of the CDR3 is 11 residues. V lost 4 bases to trimming and J lost 7 bases, with 6 bases between them. Germline CDR1 is SGHRS and CDR2 is YFSETQ. This CDR3 reads CASSRNNEQFF. The CDR3 bases are TGCGCCAGCAGCCGGAATAATGAGCAGTTCTTC.

The chain carries TRBV29-1 and TRBJ2-3, with D possibly TRBD2 on 6 matching bases. The CDR3 totals 14 residues. CDR1 and CDR2 from the germline V gene are SQVTM and ANQGSEA. V was trimmed by 7 bases and J by 3 bases, leaving 17 bases between them. CDR3: CSDKREPQTDTQYF. The DNA of the CDR3 is TGCAGCGACAAACGGGAGCCGCAAACAGATACGCAGTATTTT.

The gene calls are TRBV6-4 and TRBJ2-3; perhaps TRBD1 as D (6 bases). The CDR3 runs to 15 residues. Deletions cut 5 bases from V and 4 bases from J, with 16 bases between. From germline, CDR1 is MRHNA and CDR2 SNTAGT. This chain's CDR3 is CASSSGHSRADTQYF. CDR3 in DNA: TGTGCCAGCAGTTCGGGACATAGCAGGGCAGATACGCAGTATTTT.

The chain links TRBV9 to TRBJ2-1; a possible D gene is TRBD1 (6 bases). The CDR3 has 16 amino acids. The germline V gene encodes CDR1 SGDLS and CDR2 YYNGEE. V shed 3 bases and J shed 4 bases, with 17 bases lying between them. CDR3 region: CASSARVGAVYNEQFF. The DNA of the CDR3 is TGTGCCAGCAGCGCCCGAGTGGGGGCGGTGTACAATGAGCAGTTCTTC.

This clone was seen a few times. The chain uses TRBV5-1 and TRBJ2-7; 9 nucleotides agree with TRBD1. The germline V gene encodes CDR1 SGHRS and CDR2 YFSETQ. The CDR3 is 14 amino acids. The V segment lost 4 bases and the J segment 3 bases; nucleotides outside the gene matches: 5. The CDR3 DNA reads TGCGCCAGCAGCGGGGACAGGGTGGTCTACGAGCAGTACTTC. Translated, it gives CASSGDRVVYEQYF.

V is TRBV6-5 and J is TRBJ1-2; a possible D gene is TRBD1 (5 bases). Between the trimmed V and J ends, which lost 0 bases and 5 bases, there was a span of 10 bases. Germline CDR1 is MNHEY and CDR2 is SVGAGI. The CDR3 length is 14 residues. CDR3 coding DNA: TGTGCCAGCAGTTACTCTGACAGCGAATATGGCTACACCTTC. The encoded protein is CASSYSDSEYGYTF.

This clone was found once. V usage is TRBV4-2 and J usage is TRBJ2-7, with TRBD1 matching over 9 bases. Losses at the gene ends were 0 bases for V and 4 bases for J; bases not matched to a gene: 4. Per the germline V gene, CDR1 is LGHNA and CDR2 is YNFKEQ. The CDR3 sequence is 15 residues long. The CDR3 loop is CASSQDTGGHYEQYF. The CDR3 DNA follows: TGTGCCAGCAGCCAAGATACAGGGGGCCATTACGAGCAGTACTTC.

The chain recombines TRBV5-1 with TRBJ1-1; possible D gene TRBD1, 6 bases. Germline CDR1 reads SGHRS; CDR2 reads YFSETQ. V lost 4 bases, J lost 4 bases, and 17 bases lay in between. CDR3 size: 15 residues. The CDR3 nucleotides read TGCGCCAGCAGCCCGGGGGCAGGCTGGGGCACTGAAGCTTTCTTT. It codes for CASSPGAGWGTEAFF.

The chain joins TRBV5-6 to TRBJ1-6; maybe TRBD1 (5 bases). Germline values: CDR1 SGHDT, CDR2 YYEEEE. The CDR3 contains 14 residues. V lost 4 bases to trimming and J lost 11 bases, with 16 bases between them. CDR3: CASSLQVLNTPLHF. The CDR3 DNA reads as TGTGCCAGCAGCCTACAGGTTTTAAATACACCCCTCCACTTT.

This chain joins TRBV9 and TRBJ2-3, with TRBD2 identical over 8 bases. V dropped 2 bases and J dropped 0; count of bases not matched to a gene: 11. There are 18 residues in the CDR3. Germline CDR1 is SGDLS and CDR2 is YYNGEE. The CDR3: CASSVSGSSGYSTDTQYF. DNA of the CDR3: TGTGCCAGCAGCGTCAGTGGGTCTAGCGGGTATAGCACAGATACGCAGTATTTT.

J is TRBJ1-6 and V is TRBV18, with no clear D. Per the germline V gene, CDR1 is KGHSH and CDR2 is LQKENI. CDR3 size: 14 residues. The ends were cut back, 6 bases at V and 7 bases at J, with 13 bases in the middle. This CDR3 reads CASSENLRNSPLHF. CDR3 DNA: TGTGCCAGCTCGGAAAACTTACGGAATTCACCCCTCCACTTT.

This chain connects TRBV10-3 to TRBJ1-3; D gene uncertain. Germline CDR1 ENHRY, CDR2 SYGVKD. There are 16 residues in the CDR3. V was pared by 4 bases and J by 4 bases, with 17 bases between. The CDR3 spells CAISGVPRAAGNTIYF. CDR3 in DNA: TGTGCCATCAGTGGTGTTCCAAGGGCCGCAGGAAACACCATATATTTT.

The genes are TRBV7-2 and TRBJ2-7, with 7 nucleotides matching TRBD1. The CDR3 is 18 amino acids. J was trimmed by 0 bases and V by 8 bases; bases with no gene match: 19. CDR1 SGHTA and CDR2 FQGNSA come from the germline V gene. The CDR3 region has the DNA TGTGCCAGCGGCAATAAACCGTGGGACAGCTCCCCCTCCTACGAGCAGTACTTC. Its translation is CASGNKPWDSSPSYEQYF.

This clone was recorded only once. The CDR3 region has the DNA TGTGCCAGCAGTGAACTAATAGGGGAGCTGTTTTTT. Its translation is CASSELIGELFF. The rearrangement links TRBV2 to TRBJ2-2; the D is unclear. CDR1 is SNHLY and CDR2 is FYNNEI in the germline V gene. Trimming removed 2 bases from V and 8 bases from J, with 6 bases in between. The CDR3 consists of 12 residues.

By sample fraction, this clone is medium-sized (0.01 to 0.1%). The chain uses TRBV5-1 and TRBJ2-5, with D uncertain. Looked up from germline, CDR1 is SGHRS and CDR2 is YFSETQ. The CDR3 extends over 15 amino acids. V was trimmed by 0 bases and J by 3 bases, leaving 12 bases between them. The CDR3 sequence is CASSLGATWKETQYF. CDR3 in DNA: TGCGCCAGCAGCTTGGGGGCCACCTGGAAAGAGACCCAGTACTTC. The full variable domain, with the rest looked up from reference TRBV5-1 and TRBJ2-5, is KAGVTQTPRYLIKTRGQQVTLSCSPISGHRSVSWYQQTPGQGLQFLFEYFSETQRNKGNFPGRFSGRQFSNSRSEMNVSTLELGDSALYLCASSLGATWKETQYFGPGTRLLVL.

The rearrangement uses TRBV6-6 and TRBJ2-7; TRBD1 agrees at 7 bases. J lost 6 bases, V lost 2 bases, and 4 bases had no gene match. The CDR3 loop spans 13 amino acids. CDR1 and CDR2 (germline): MNHNY, SVGAGI (reference sequence). This CDR3 is CASSYDRVAEQYF. CDR3 coding DNA: TGTGCCAGCAGTTACGACAGGGTAGCCGAGCAGTACTTC.

The chain employs TRBV5-4 and TRBJ2-7; 12 bases map to TRBD1. Losses at the gene ends were 4 bases for V and 7 bases for J; bases not matched to a gene: 12. The CDR3 consists of 16 residues. CDR1 and CDR2 (germline): SGHNT, YYREEE (reference sequence). CDR3 in DNA: TGTGCCAGCAGCCAACCGCCGGGACAGGGGGCTGAAGAGCAGTACTTC. It is translated as CASSQPPGQGAEEQYF. The complete variable domain, with remaining parts taken from reference TRBV5-4 and TRBJ2-7, reads ETGVTQSPTHLIKTRGQQVTLRCSSQSGHNTVSWYQQALGQGPQFIFQYYREEENGRGNFPPRFSGLQFPNYSSELNVNALELDDSALYLCASSQPPGQGAEEQYFGPGTRLTVT.